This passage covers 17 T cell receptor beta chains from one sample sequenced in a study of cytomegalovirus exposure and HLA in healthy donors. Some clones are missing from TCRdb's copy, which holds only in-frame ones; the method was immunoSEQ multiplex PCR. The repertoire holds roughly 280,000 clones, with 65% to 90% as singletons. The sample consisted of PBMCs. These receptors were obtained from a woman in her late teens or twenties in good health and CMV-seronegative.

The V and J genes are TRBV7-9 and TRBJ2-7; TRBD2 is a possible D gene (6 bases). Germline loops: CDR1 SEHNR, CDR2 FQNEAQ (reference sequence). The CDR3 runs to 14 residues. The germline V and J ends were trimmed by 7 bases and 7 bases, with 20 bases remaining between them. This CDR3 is CASISPRGSGEQYF. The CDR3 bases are TGTGCCAGCATTTCCCCGCGGGGCTCCGGGGAGCAGTACTTC. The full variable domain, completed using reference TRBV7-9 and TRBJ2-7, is DTGVSQNPRHKITKRGQNVTFRCDPISEHNRLYWYRQTLGQGPEFLTYFQNEAQLEKSRLLSDRFSAERPKGSFSTLEIQRTEQGDSAMYLCASISPRGSGEQYFGPGTRLTVT.

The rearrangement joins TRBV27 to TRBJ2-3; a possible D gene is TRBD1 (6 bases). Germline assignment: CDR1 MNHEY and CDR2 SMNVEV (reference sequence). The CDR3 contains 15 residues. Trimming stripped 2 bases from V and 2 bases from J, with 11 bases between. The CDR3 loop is CASSLTSGDTDTQYF. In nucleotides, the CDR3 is TGTGCCAGCAGTTTAACCTCAGGGGACACAGATACGCAGTATTTT.

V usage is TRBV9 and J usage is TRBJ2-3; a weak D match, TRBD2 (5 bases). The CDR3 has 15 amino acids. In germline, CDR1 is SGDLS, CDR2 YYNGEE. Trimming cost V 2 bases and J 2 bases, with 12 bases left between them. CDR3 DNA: TGTGCCAGCAGCGTCGATACGGGGATCACAGATACGCAGTATTTT. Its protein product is CASSVDTGITDTQYF.

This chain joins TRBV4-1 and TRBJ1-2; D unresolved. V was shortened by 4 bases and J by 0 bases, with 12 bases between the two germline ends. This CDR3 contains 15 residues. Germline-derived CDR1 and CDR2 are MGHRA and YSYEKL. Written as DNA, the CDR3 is TGCGCCAGCAGCCCCCCTACCGGAGCTAACTATGGCTACACCTTC. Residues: CASSPPTGANYGYTF.

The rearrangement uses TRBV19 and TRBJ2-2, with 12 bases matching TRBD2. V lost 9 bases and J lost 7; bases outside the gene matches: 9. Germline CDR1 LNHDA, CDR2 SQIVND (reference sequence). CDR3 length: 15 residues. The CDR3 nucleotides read TGTGCCAGCCTGACTAGCGGGGGACGAGACGGGGAGCTGTTTTTT. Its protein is CASLTSGGRDGELFF.

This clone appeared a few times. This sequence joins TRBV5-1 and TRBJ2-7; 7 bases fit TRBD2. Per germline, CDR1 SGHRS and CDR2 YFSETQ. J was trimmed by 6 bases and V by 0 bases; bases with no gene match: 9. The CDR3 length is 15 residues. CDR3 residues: CASSLVASGHLEQYF. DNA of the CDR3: TGCGCCAGCAGCTTGGTGGCTAGCGGACATCTCGAGCAGTACTTC.

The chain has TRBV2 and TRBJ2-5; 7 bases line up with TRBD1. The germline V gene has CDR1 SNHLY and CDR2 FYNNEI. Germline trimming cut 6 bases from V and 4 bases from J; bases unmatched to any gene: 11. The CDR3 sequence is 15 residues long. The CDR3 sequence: CASSPLGQLGETQYF. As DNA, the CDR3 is TGTGCCAGCAGCCCCCTGGGACAGTTGGGAGAGACCCAGTACTTC.

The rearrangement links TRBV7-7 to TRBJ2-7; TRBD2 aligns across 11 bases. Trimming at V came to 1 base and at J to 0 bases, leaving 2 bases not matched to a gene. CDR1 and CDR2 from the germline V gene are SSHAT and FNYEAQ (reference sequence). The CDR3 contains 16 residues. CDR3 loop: CASSLVAGGPSYEQYF. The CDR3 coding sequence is TGTGCCAGCAGCTTAGTAGCGGGAGGGCCCTCCTACGAGCAGTACTTC.

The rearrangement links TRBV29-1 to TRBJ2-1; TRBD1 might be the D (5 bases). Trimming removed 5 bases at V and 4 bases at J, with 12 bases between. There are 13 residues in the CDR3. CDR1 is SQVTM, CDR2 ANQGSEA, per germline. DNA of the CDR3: TGCAGCGTTCCTTTACGACAGTACAATGAGCAGTTCTTC. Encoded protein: CSVPLRQYNEQFF.

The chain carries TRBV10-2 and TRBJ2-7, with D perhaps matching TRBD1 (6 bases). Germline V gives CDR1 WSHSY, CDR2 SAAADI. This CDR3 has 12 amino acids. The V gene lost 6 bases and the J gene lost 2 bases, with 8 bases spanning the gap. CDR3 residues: CASRGHPYEQYF. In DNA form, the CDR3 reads TGCGCCAGCAGGGGACACCCCTACGAGCAGTACTTC.

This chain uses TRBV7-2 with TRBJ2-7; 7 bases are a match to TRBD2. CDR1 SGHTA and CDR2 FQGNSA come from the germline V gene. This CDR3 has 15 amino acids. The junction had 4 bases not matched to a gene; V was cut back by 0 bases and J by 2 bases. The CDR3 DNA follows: TGTGCCAGCAGCTTAGCCAGCGGGGCTCCCTACGAGCAGTACTTC. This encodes CASSLASGAPYEQYF.

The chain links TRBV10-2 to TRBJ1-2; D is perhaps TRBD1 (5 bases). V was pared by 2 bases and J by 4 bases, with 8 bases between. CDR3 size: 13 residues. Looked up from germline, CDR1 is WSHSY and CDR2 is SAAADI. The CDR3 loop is CASSEGGAYGYTF. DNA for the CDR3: TGCGCCAGCAGTGAGGGCGGGGCCTATGGCTACACCTTC.

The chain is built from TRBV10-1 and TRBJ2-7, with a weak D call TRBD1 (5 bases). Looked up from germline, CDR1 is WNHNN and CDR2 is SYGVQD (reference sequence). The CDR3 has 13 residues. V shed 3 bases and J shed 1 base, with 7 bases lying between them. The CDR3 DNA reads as TGCGCCAGCAGTGAAAGGGGATCCTACGAGCAGTACTTC. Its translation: CASSERGSYEQYF.

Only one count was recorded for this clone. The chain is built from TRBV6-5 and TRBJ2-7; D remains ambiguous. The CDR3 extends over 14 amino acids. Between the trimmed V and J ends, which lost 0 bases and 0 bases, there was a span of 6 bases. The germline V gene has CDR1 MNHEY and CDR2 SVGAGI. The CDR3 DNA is TGTGCCAGCAGTTACTCGGGCCGCTCCTACGAGCAGTACTTC. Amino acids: CASSYSGRSYEQYF.

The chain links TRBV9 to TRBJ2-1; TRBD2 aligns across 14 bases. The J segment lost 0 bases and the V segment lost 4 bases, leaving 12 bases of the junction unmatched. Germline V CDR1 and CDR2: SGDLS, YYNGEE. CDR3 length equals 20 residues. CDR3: CASSLRTSGRSPFSYNEQFF. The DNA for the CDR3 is TGTGCCAGCAGCCTCAGGACTAGCGGGAGGTCACCTTTCTCCTACAATGAGCAGTTCTTC.

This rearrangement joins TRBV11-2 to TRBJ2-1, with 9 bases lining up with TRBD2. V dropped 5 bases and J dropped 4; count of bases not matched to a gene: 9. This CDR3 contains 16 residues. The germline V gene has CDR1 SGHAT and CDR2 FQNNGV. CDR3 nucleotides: TGTGCCAGCAGCCTAAGACTAGCGGCGACATACAATGAGCAGTTCTTC. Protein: CASSLRLAATYNEQFF.

In DNA form, the CDR3 reads TGTGCCAGCAGCTTCACCGGGGACACTGAAGCTTTCTTT. Translating it yields CASSFTGDTEAFF. The chain links TRBV7-9 to TRBJ1-1, with D hard to call. CDR1 SEHNR and CDR2 FQNEAQ come from the germline V gene (reference sequence). V was clipped by 3 bases and J by 3 bases, with 8 bases between them. The CDR3 runs to 13 residues. The complete variable domain, with remaining parts taken from reference TRBV7-9 and TRBJ1-1, reads DTGVSQNPRHKITKRGQNVTFRCDPISEHNRLYWYRQTLGQGPEFLTYFQNEAQLEKSRLLSDRFSAERPKGSFSTLEIQRTEQGDSAMYLCASSFTGDTEAFFGQGTRLTVV.